This TCR beta chain derives from a study of T cell changes during pregnancy in multiple sclerosis. The CDR3 totals 14 residues. Looked up from germline, CDR1 is ENHRY and CDR2 is SYGVKD. Between the trimmed V and J ends, which lost 3 bases and 1 base, there was a span of 7 bases. Profiling relied on immunoSEQ multiplex PCR, and the TCRdb table lists in-frame clones only, not all of them. Among tens of thousands of clones listed, 85% to 95% were seen once. Sequencing was performed on peripheral blood, taken after pregnancy. The origin of this receptor is a female donor with multiple sclerosis, enrolled in a pregnancy study. The chain employs TRBV10-3 and TRBJ1-3, with D unclear. CDR3 sequence: CAISEWESGNTIYF. CDR3 nucleotides: TGTGCCATCAGTGAATGGGAGTCTGGAAACACCATATATTTT.